Reported below is one T cell receptor (beta chain). Antigen: not known. The CDR3 spans 14 residues. In germline, CDR1 is SQVTM, CDR2 ANQGSEA. V dropped 6 bases and J dropped 0; count of bases not matched to a gene: 6. TCRdb keeps only in-frame clones here, not all; method: immunoSEQ multiplex PCR. The sample consists of about 83,000 clones, roughly 87% of them appearing once. The source of the sample is a study of OX40 agonist ivuxolimab in advanced cancers. For the study at large: Prior anti-PD-1, anti-PD-L1 or anti-CTLA-4 therapy did not bar entry, and more than 35% had some.

Blood got drawn at baseline, again on cycle 4 day 1, and then on cycle 7 day 1. General observations from the study: On average, CD8+ T cells had more expanded clones than CD4+. Dose levels from 0.1 to 3.0 mg/kg saw CD4+ and CD8+ blood T cells expand clonally by week 6.

The sample in question was CD4+ or CD8+ T cells sorted from blood, obtained in a trial of the OX40 agonist ivuxolimab. This rearrangement joins TRBV29-1 to TRBJ1-1; 8 nucleotides match TRBD1. The TCR sequence derives from an adult with an advanced solid tumor such as melanoma, head and neck, liver or kidney cancer. CDR3 region: CSVRTGQMNTEAFF. DNA of the CDR3: TGCAGCGTGAGGACAGGGCAGATGAACACTGAAGCTTTCTTT.